This passage covers 28 T cell receptor beta chains from one sample sequenced in a study of post-analysis software for immune sequencing data. Study findings and constraints: Five TRBV segments, including TRBV5-6, TRBV5-1 and TRBV20-1, were more frequent in patients than controls.

The antigens these receptors bind are not known. The TCR beta cDNA libraries contained unique molecular identifiers. TCRdb fed the PCR reads into MiXCR, producing one record per CDR3 protein. Here the sample spans 740,000 or so distinct CDR3 sequences, 53% being singletons. The source material was blood. The receptors were gathered from a girl aged 10-17 years with multiple sclerosis.

Only one count was recorded for this clonotype. The rearrangement links TRBV5-1 to TRBJ1-2, with 8 bases aligning to TRBD1. The V segment lost 3 bases and the J segment 2 bases; nucleotides outside the gene matches: 6. This CDR3 has 15 amino acids. Per the germline V gene, CDR1 is SGHRS and CDR2 is YFSETQ. CDR3 coding DNA: TGCGCCAGCAGCTATCCGGGACAGGAAAACTATGGCTACACCTTC. Translating gives CASSYPGQENYGYTF.

This clonotype appeared a few times. V is TRBV20-1 and J is TRBJ2-5; D gene ambiguous. The CDR3 loop spans 12 amino acids. V gave up 2 bases and J gave up 0 bases, with 4 bases separating them. Germline V lookup: CDR1 DFQATT, CDR2 SNEGSKA (reference sequence). The CDR3 DNA follows: TGCAGTGCTAGAAGCGACCAAGAGACCCAGTACTTC. This gives the protein CSARSDQETQYF.

The V call is TRBV6-5, the J call TRBJ2-7, with 7 bases identical to TRBD2. The germline CDR1 and CDR2 sequences are MNHEY and SVGAGI. V gave up 4 bases and J gave up 3 bases; unmatched junction bases: 9. This CDR3 has 15 residues. CDR3 sequence: CASSSPAGTGYEQYF. The CDR3, as DNA: TGTGCCAGCAGTTCGCCAGCGGGAACAGGCTACGAGCAGTACTTC.

V usage is TRBV20-1 and J usage is TRBJ2-7; the match to TRBD2 covers 9 bases. The CDR3 length is 14 residues. V dropped 5 bases and J dropped 5; count of bases not matched to a gene: 10. Germline-derived CDR1 and CDR2 are DFQATT and SNEGSKA (reference sequence). CDR3 residues: CSAGVSGSPHEQYF. CDR3 in DNA: TGCAGTGCTGGAGTTAGCGGGAGTCCCCACGAGCAGTACTTC.

This clonotype was found a few times. The chain has TRBV29-1 and TRBJ2-5; a weak D match, TRBD1 (6 bases). This CDR3 is 13 amino acids long. The V gene lost 4 bases and the J gene lost 5 bases, with 14 bases spanning the gap. Germline V gene sequence: CDR1 SQVTM, CDR2 ANQGSEA. This chain's CDR3 is CSVGGSRGETQYF. The DNA for the CDR3 is TGCAGCGTTGGGGGAAGCAGGGGTGAGACCCAGTACTTC.

V and J are TRBV29-1 and TRBJ2-7; possibly TRBD2 for D (6 bases). CDR3 length: 13 residues. Germline lookup yields CDR1 SQVTM and CDR2 ANQGSEA. V lost 5 bases to trimming and J lost 1 base, with 12 bases between them. CDR3 loop: CSVRDSRSYEQYF. In DNA, the CDR3 is TGCAGCGTTAGGGACTCCCGTTCCTACGAGCAGTACTTC.

Only a few counts were recorded for this clonotype. The rearrangement joins TRBV12-3 or TRBV12-4 to TRBJ2-5; D remains unclear. Trimming removed 6 bases at V and 11 bases at J, with 13 bases between. CDR3 length: 11 amino acids. This chain's CDR3 is CASRFLEEQYF. CDR3 coding DNA: TGTGCCAGCAGGTTTTTGGAAGAGCAGTACTTC.

In this sample, this clonotype turned up a few times. Compared with germline, one end of the junction differs, possibly owing to a read error. CDR3 protein: CASSNSGTASYEQYF. DNA of the CDR3: TGTGCCAGCAGTAACTCCGGGACAGCCTCCTACGAGCAGTACTTC. This chain uses TRBV6-5 with TRBJ2-7; TRBD1 matches at 7 bases. Germline-derived CDR1 and CDR2 are MNHEY and SVGAGI. The CDR3 loop spans 15 amino acids.

V usage is TRBV4-1 and J usage is TRBJ2-7; TRBD2 matches 8 bases. J lost 5 bases, V lost 1 base, and 7 bases had no gene match. The CDR3 covers 15 residues. The germline gives CDR1 MGHRA, CDR2 YSYEKL. The CDR3 DNA reads TGCGCCAGCAGCCAAGTAGCGGGATCGATCAACGAGCAGTACTTC. The encoded protein is CASSQVAGSINEQYF.

This clonotype has just a few counts. The V call is TRBV20-1, the J call TRBJ2-7; TRBD2 agrees at 16 bases. With the DNA end fitting TRBJ2-5 better, the J assignment may be wrong. CDR3 length equals 18 residues. The V gene's germline CDR1 is DFQATT and CDR2 SNEGSKA (reference sequence). CDR3 nucleotide sequence: TGCAGTGCTTCAAGGGGACTAGCGGGAGGGCCATGGGGAGAGACCCAGTACTTC. Translating gives CSASRGLAGGPWGETQYF.

The V call is TRBV6-1, the J call TRBJ2-5; no reliable D call. Germline V CDR1 and CDR2: MNHNS, SASEGT. The CDR3 sequence is 15 residues long. V was trimmed by 1 base and J by 2 bases, leaving 11 bases between them. The CDR3 loop is CASSEGGRDQETQYF. In DNA form, the CDR3 reads TGTGCCAGCAGTGAAGGGGGAAGGGATCAAGAGACCCAGTACTTC.

As regards this clonotype: One end of the junction is discordant with germline, which a read error may explain. The rearrangement uses TRBV15 and TRBJ2-3, with D maybe TRBD2 (6 bases). In germline, CDR1 is LNHNV, CDR2 YYDKDF (reference sequence). The CDR3 consists of 16 residues. DNA of the CDR3: TGTGCCACCAACAGAGTGGCGCCTGGGGGGACAGATACGCAGTATTTT. Translating it yields CATNRVAPGGTDTQYF. Based on the CDR3 plus reference TRBV15 and TRBJ2-3, the full variable domain is DAMVIQNPRYQVTQFGKPVTLSCSQTLNHNVMYWYQQKSSQAPKLLFHYYDKDFNNEADTPDNFQSRRPNTSFCFLDIRSPGLGDTAMYLCATNRVAPGGTDTQYFGPGTRLTVL.

The chain links TRBV10-3 to TRBJ2-3; 10 bases are a match to TRBD2. Losses at the gene ends were 6 bases for V and 2 bases for J; bases not matched to a gene: 5. The CDR3 runs to 15 residues. Germline CDR1 reads ENHRY; CDR2 reads SYGVKD. CDR3 region: CAISLTSGYTDTQYF. The CDR3 nucleotides read TGTGCCATCAGCTTGACTAGCGGGTACACAGATACGCAGTATTTT.

This clonotype turned up a few times. Written as DNA, the CDR3 is TGTGCCAGCAGTTACTCCTGGTCAGGTCGGAGATCCATTCAGTACTTC. It is translated as CASSYSWSGRRSIQYF. The chain links TRBV6-5 to TRBJ2-4; D remains ambiguous. The germline CDR1 and CDR2 sequences are MNHEY and SVGAGI. V gave up 0 bases and J gave up 9 bases, with 18 bases separating them. The length of the CDR3 is 16 residues.

The chain couples TRBV5-1 to TRBJ2-7; 9 bases agree with TRBD2. Germline CDR1 SGHRS, CDR2 YFSETQ. The trim removed 2 bases at V and 4 bases at J, leaving 7 bases unmatched. This CDR3 spans 15 amino acids. In nucleotides, the CDR3 is TGCGCCAGCAGCTTTCTTGGACTAGCGCCATACGAGCAGTACTTC. This translates into CASSFLGLAPYEQYF.

This clonotype was observed a handful of times. The chain links TRBV30 to TRBJ1-6; D not resolved. CDR1 GTSNPN and CDR2 SVGIG come from the germline V gene (reference sequence). The CDR3 runs to 15 residues. Trimming left V 4 bases short and J 0 bases short, with 10 bases between. The CDR3 DNA reads as TGTGCCTGGAAGGAGGAAGGCTCCTATAATTCACCCCTCCACTTT. As protein: CAWKEEGSYNSPLHF.

The V call is TRBV5-1, the J call TRBJ2-4; no clear D gene. The V gene's germline CDR1 is SGHRS and CDR2 YFSETQ. Trimming took 0 bases from V and 0 from J, leaving 4 bases between them. This CDR3 has 14 residues. The CDR3 loop is CASSLDEAKNIQYF. The CDR3 nucleotides read TGCGCCAGCAGCTTGGACGAAGCCAAAAACATTCAGTACTTC.

The CDR3 region has the DNA TGCAGTGCTAGAGTTCTGCCAGCTAACCTAGCCAAAAACATTCAGTACTTC. Residues: CSARVLPANLAKNIQYF. The chain links TRBV20-1 to TRBJ2-4; D not resolved. CDR3 length: 17 residues. V was pared by 1 base and J by 0 bases, with 16 bases between. The germline CDR1 and CDR2 sequences are DFQATT and SNEGSKA (reference sequence).

This clonotype was counted many times. A read error may produce the germline difference seen at one junction end. The chain couples TRBV12-3 or TRBV12-4 to TRBJ1-2; tentative D call: TRBD1 (5 bases). CDR3 length: 12 amino acids. CDR3 protein: CASSLGPYGYTF. CDR3 DNA sequence: TGCGCCAGCAGCTTGGGACCCTATGGCTACACCTTC.

This sequence joins TRBV15 and TRBJ1-1, with 10 bases fitting TRBD1. V was clipped by 4 bases and J by 5 bases; unmatched bases: 4. The CDR3 length is 14 residues. Germline V gives CDR1 LNHNV, CDR2 YYDKDF (reference sequence). CDR3 sequence: CATSKGQGGTEAFF. The DNA of the CDR3 is TGTGCCACCAGCAAAGGACAGGGGGGGACTGAAGCTTTCTTT.

The chain is built from TRBV20-1 and TRBJ2-5, with D perhaps matching TRBD1 (5 bases). Germline CDR1 reads DFQATT; CDR2 reads SNEGSKA (reference sequence). Trimming pared 3 bases from V and 0 bases from J, leaving 17 bases between. This CDR3 has 16 amino acids. The CDR3 DNA reads TGCAGTGCTAGCCATTACAGGAAAAGGGACCAAGAGACCCAGTACTTC. Amino acid sequence: CSASHYRKRDQETQYF.

The chain carries TRBV11-2 and TRBJ2-7; 9 bases align to TRBD2. V was clipped by 2 bases and J by 6 bases; unmatched bases: 14. CDR1 SGHAT and CDR2 FQNNGV come from the germline V gene. The CDR3 has 17 amino acids. CDR3 DNA sequence: TGTGCCAGCAGCTTAAACAATCGGGGTAGCGGGGGATCCGAGCAGTACTTC. Protein: CASSLNNRGSGGSEQYF. Full variable domain (remainder filled in from reference TRBV11-2 and TRBJ2-7): EAGVAQSPRYKIIEKRQSVAFWCNPISGHATLYWYQQILGQGPKLLIQFQNNGVVDDSQLPKDRFSAERLKGVDSTLKIQPAKLEDSAVYLCASSLNNRGSGGSEQYFGPGTRLTVT.

This clonotype was observed at least ten times. The chain carries TRBV6-5 and TRBJ2-7, with a weak D call TRBD1 (6 bases). V lost 4 bases, J lost 3 bases, and 10 bases lay in between. Germline loops: CDR1 MNHEY, CDR2 SVGAGI. The CDR3 contains 13 residues. The CDR3 DNA follows: TGTGCCAGCAGTTTCAACAGGGACTACGAGCAGTACTTC. This codes for CASSFNRDYEQYF.

This clonotype is a singleton in its sample. This chain connects TRBV15 to TRBJ1-6, with TRBD1 matching over 7 bases. The CDR3 is 18 residues long. Germline loops: CDR1 LNHNV, CDR2 YYDKDF (reference sequence). The V segment lost 0 bases and the J segment 6 bases; nucleotides outside the gene matches: 11. For the CDR3, the DNA is TGTGCCACCAGCAGAGATCGTAACCGGGGACAGTTTAATTCACCCCTCCACTTT. Its translation is CATSRDRNRGQFNSPLHF.

The chain carries TRBV12-3 or TRBV12-4 and TRBJ2-1; 9 positions agree with TRBD2. This CDR3 has 14 residues. J gave up 1 base and V 6 bases, and 1 base lay outside the gene matches. CDR3 in DNA: TGTGCCAGCAGGGGACTAGCTTCCTACAATGAGCAGTTCTTC. Protein product: CASRGLASYNEQFF.

CDR3 sequence: CASSSLLAGVYNEQFF. CDR3 DNA: TGTGCCAGCAGCTCGCTACTAGCGGGAGTCTACAATGAGCAGTTCTTC. The chain uses TRBV27 and TRBJ2-1, with 11 bases fitting TRBD2. The germline CDR1 and CDR2 sequences are MNHEY and SMNVEV (reference sequence). The CDR3 is 16 amino acids. V dropped 6 bases and J dropped 3; count of bases not matched to a gene: 7.

V is TRBV20-1 and J is TRBJ2-3; tentative D call: TRBD2 (6 bases). Per germline, CDR1 DFQATT and CDR2 SNEGSKA (reference sequence). Deletions cut 5 bases from V and 6 bases from J, with 9 bases between. The CDR3 is made up of 11 amino acids. CDR3 amino acids: CSAGTSDTQYF. In DNA, the CDR3 is TGCAGTGCTGGGACTTCGGATACGCAGTATTTT.

This clonotype appeared many times. This chain connects TRBV10-3 to TRBJ2-3; 12 positions match TRBD2. V lost 4 bases to trimming and J lost 6 bases; unmatched junction nucleotides: 8. Germline CDR1 is ENHRY and CDR2 is SYGVKD. The CDR3 sequence is 16 residues long. The CDR3 nucleotides are TGTGCCATCAGTGGGAAACTAGCGGGGGGTGTGGATACGCAGTATTTT. Its protein product is CAISGKLAGGVDTQYF.